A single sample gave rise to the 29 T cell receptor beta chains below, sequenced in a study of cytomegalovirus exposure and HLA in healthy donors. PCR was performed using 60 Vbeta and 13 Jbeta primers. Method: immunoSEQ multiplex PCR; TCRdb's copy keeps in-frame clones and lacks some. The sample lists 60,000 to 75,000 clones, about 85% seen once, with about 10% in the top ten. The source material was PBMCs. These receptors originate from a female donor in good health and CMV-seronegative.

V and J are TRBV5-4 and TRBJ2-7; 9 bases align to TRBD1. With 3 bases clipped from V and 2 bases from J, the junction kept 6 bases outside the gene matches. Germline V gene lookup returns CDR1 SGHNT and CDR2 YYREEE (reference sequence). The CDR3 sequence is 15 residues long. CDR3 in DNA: TGTGCCAGCAGCTGGGGGGACAGGGCCACCTACGAGCAGTACTTC. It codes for CASSWGDRATYEQYF.

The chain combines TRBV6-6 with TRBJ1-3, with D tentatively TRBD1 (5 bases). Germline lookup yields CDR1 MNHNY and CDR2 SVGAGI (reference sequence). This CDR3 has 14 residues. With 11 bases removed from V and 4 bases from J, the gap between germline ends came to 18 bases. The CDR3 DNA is TGTGCCGCTGAACAGGCCTTCGCCGGAAACACCATATATTTT. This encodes CAAEQAFAGNTIYF.

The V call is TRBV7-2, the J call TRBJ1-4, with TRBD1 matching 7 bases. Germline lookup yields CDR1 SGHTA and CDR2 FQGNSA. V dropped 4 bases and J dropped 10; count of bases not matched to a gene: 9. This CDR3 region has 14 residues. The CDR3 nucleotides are TGTGCCAGCAGCTATGGGACAGCTAAGGCAAAACTGTTTTTT. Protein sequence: CASSYGTAKAKLFF.

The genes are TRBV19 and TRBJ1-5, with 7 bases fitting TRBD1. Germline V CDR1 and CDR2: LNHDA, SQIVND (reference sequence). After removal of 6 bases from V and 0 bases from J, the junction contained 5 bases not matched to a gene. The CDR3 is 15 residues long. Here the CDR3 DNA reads TGTGCCAGTAGCAAAACAGGGGTTAGCAATCAGCCCCAGCATTTT. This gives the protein CASSKTGVSNQPQHF.

CDR3 sequence (DNA): TGTGCCAGCAGCTTTGGTCGCCCTAGCGGGAGGACGAACGGGGAGCTGTTTTTT. Its translation is CASSFGRPSGRTNGELFF. V is TRBV12-1 and J is TRBJ2-2; the table assigns TRBD2, which was not confirmed against the DNA. TRBV12-1 is classified as a pseudogene. This CDR3 region has 18 residues.

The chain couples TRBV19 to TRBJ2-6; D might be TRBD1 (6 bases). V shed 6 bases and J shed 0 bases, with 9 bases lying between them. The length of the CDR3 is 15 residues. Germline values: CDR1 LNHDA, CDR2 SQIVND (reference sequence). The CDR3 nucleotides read TGTGCCAGTAGGAGGGGACACTCTGGGGCCAACGTCCTGACTTTC. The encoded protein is CASRRGHSGANVLTF.

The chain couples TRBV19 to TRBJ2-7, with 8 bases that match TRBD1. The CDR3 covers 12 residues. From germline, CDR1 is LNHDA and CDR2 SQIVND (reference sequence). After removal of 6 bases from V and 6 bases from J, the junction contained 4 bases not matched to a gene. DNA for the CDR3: TGTGCCAGTAGGACAGGGGTGGGCGAGCAGTACTTC. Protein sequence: CASRTGVGEQYF.

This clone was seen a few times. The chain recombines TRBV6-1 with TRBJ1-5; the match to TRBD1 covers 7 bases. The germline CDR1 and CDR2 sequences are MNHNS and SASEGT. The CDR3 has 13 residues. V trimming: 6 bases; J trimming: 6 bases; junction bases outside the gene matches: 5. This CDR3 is CASRDRDRQPQHF. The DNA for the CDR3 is TGTGCCAGCAGAGACAGGGACCGTCAGCCCCAGCATTTT.

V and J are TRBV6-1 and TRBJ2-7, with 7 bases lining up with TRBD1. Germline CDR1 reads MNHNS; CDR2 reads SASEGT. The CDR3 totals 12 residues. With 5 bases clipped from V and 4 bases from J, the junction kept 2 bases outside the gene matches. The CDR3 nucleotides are TGTGCCAGCAGTCCGGACAGGTACGAGCAGTACTTC. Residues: CASSPDRYEQYF.

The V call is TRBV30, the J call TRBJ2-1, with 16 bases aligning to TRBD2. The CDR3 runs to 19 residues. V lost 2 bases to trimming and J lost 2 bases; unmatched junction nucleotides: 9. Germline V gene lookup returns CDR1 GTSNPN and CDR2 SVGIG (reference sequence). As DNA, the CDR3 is TGTGCCTGGAGTCCGGGACTAGCGGGAGGGCCTTCTCCCTACAATGAGCAGTTCTTC. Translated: CAWSPGLAGGPSPYNEQFF.

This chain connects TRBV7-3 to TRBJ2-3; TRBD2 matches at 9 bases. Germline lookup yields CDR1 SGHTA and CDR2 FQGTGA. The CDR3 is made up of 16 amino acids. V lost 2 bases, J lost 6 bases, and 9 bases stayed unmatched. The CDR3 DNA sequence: TGTGCCAGCAGCTTAGGGGCTCTAGCGGGAAAGGATACGCAGTATTTT. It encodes CASSLGALAGKDTQYF.

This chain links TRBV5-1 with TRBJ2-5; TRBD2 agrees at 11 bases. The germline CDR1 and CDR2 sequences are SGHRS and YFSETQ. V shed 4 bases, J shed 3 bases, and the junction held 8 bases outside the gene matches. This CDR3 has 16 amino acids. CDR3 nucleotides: TGCGCCAGCAGCCCGAGATCACTAGCGGGGGAAGAGACCCAGTACTTC. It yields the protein CASSPRSLAGEETQYF.

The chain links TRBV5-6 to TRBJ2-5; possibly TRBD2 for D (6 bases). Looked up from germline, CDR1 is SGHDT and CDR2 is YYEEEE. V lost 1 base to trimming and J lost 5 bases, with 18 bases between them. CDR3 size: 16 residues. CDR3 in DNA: TGTGCCAGCAGCTTGAAACCCCCCGACGGGGGTGAGACCCAGTACTTC. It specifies CASSLKPPDGGETQYF. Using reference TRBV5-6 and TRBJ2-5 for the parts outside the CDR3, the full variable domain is DAGVTQSPTHLIKTRGQQVTLRCSPKSGHDTVSWYQQALGQGPQFIFQYYEEEERQRGNFPDRFSGHQFPNYSSELNVNALLLGDSALYLCASSLKPPDGGETQYFGPGTRLLVL.

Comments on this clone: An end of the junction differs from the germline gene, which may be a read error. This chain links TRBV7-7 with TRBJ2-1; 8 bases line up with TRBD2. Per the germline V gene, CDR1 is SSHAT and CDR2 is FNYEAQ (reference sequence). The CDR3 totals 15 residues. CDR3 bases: TGTGCTAGCAGCTTAGGAGCGGGAGCGGCCAATGAGCAGTTCTTC. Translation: CASSLGAGAANEQFF.

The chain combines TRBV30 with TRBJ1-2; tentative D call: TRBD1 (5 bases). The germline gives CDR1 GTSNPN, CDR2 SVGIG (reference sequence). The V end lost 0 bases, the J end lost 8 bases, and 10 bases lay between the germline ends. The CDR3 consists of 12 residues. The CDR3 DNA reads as TGTGCCTGGAGTGTAGGGGTAGGAGGCTACACCTTC. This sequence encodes CAWSVGVGGYTF.

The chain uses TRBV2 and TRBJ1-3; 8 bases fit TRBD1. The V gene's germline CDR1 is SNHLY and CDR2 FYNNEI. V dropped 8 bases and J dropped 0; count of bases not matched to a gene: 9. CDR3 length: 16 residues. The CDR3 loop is CASRRQGANSGNTIYF. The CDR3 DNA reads TGTGCCAGCCGTCGGCAGGGGGCTAACTCTGGAAACACCATATATTTT.

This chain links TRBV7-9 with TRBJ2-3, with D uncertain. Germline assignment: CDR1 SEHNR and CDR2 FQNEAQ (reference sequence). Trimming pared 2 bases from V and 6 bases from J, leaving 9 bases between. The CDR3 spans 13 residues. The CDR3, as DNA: TGTGCCAGCAGCTTAACTGTGCCCGATACGCAGTATTTT. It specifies CASSLTVPDTQYF.

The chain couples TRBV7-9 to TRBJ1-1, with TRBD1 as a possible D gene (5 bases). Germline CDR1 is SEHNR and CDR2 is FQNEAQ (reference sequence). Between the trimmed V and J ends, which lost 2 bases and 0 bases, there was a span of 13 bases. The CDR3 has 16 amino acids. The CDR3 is CASSLSGGEMNTEAFF. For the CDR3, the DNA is TGTGCCAGCAGCTTAAGTGGGGGGGAAATGAACACTGAAGCTTTCTTT.

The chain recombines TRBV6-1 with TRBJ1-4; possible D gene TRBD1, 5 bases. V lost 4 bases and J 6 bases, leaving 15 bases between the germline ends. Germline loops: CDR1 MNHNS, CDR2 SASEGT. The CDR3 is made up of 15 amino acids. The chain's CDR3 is CASSGRGKEYEKLFF. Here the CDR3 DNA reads TGTGCCAGCAGTGGGAGGGGTAAGGAGTATGAAAAACTGTTTTTT.

CDR3 residues: CASSLVDRGSSPLHF. The CDR3 region has the DNA TGTGCCAGCAGCTTGGTGGACAGGGGTAGTTCACCCCTCCACTTT. V and J are TRBV5-4 and TRBJ1-6, with TRBD1 matching 9 bases. The junction had 4 bases not matched to a gene; V was cut back by 0 bases and J by 9 bases. The CDR3 consists of 15 residues. CDR1 and CDR2 (germline): SGHNT, YYREEE (reference sequence).

The CDR3 reads CAISEMRGSSYNEQFF. CDR3 DNA sequence: TGTGCCATCAGCGAAATGAGGGGGAGCTCCTACAATGAGCAGTTCTTC. The V call is TRBV10-3, the J call TRBJ2-1; D possibly corresponds to TRBD1 (6 bases). V was shortened by 6 bases and J by 0 bases, with 15 bases between the two germline ends. Germline-derived CDR1 and CDR2 are ENHRY and SYGVKD. This CDR3 has 16 amino acids.

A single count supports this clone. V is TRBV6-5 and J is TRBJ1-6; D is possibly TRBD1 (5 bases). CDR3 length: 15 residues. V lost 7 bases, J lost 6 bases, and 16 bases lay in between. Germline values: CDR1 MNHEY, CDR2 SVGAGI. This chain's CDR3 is CASTPSQGLNSPLHF. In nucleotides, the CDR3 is TGTGCCAGCACCCCCTCTCAGGGTCTTAATTCACCCCTCCACTTT.

The CDR3 sequence is CASSQVMNTEAFF. DNA of the CDR3: TGTGCCAGCAGCCAAGTTATGAACACTGAAGCTTTCTTT. The chain recombines TRBV16 with TRBJ1-1; D unresolved. V lost 2 bases and J lost 0, with 4 bases in between. This CDR3 contains 13 residues. In germline, CDR1 is KGHSY, CDR2 FQNENV.

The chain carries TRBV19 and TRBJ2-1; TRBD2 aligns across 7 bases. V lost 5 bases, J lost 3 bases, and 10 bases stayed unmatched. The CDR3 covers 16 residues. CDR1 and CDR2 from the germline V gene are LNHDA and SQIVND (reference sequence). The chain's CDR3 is CASSPPAGAIYNEQFF. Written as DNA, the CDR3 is TGTGCCAGTAGTCCCCCGGCGGGAGCCATCTACAATGAGCAGTTCTTC.

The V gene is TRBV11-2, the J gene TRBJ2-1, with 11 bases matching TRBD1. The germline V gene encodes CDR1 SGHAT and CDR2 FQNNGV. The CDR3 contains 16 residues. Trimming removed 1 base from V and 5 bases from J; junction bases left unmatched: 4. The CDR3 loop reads CASSLVPGQGDNEQFF. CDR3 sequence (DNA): TGTGCCAGCAGCTTAGTTCCGGGACAGGGGGACAATGAGCAGTTCTTC.

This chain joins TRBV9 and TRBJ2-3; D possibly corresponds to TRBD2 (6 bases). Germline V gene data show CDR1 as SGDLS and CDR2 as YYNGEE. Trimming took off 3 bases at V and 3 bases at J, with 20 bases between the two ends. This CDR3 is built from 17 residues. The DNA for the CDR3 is TGTGCCAGCAGCGACGGACGAAACCTAGCGTGGACAGATACGCAGTATTTT. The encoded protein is CASSDGRNLAWTDTQYF. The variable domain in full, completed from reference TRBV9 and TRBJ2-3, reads DSGVTQTPKHLITATGQRVTLRCSPRSGDLSVYWYQQSLDQGLQFLIQYYNGEERAKGNILERFSAQQFPDLHSELNLSSLELGDSALYFCASSDGRNLAWTDTQYFGPGTRLTVL.

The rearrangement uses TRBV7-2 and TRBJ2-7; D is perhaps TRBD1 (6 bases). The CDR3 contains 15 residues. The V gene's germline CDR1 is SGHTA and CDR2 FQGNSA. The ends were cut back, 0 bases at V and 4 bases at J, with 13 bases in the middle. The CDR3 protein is CASSLASGTNYEQYF. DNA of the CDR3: TGTGCCAGCAGCTTAGCGTCCGGGACAAATTACGAGCAGTACTTC.

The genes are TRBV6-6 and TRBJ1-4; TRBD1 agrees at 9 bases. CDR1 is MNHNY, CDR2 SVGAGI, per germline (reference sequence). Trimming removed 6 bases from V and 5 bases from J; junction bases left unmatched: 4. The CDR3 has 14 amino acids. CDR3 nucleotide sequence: TGTGCCAGCAGCATAGACAGGGGGAATGAAAAACTGTTTTTT. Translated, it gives CASSIDRGNEKLFF.

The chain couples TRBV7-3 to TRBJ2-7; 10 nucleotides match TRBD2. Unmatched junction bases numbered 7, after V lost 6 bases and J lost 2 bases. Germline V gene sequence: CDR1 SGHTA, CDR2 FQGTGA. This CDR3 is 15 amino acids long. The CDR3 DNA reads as TGTGCCAGCAGTCCACTAGCGGGGCCTCCCTACGAGCAGTACTTC. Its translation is CASSPLAGPPYEQYF.